These T cell receptor beta chains were read from a single sample in a study of cytomegalovirus exposure and HLA in healthy donors. Generated by immunoSEQ multiplex PCR, the TCRdb table keeps only in-frame clones and is missing some. The sample lists 100,000 or so clones; around 80% were seen once. The sample was PBMCs. All receptors derive from a young man in good health and CMV-seropositive. The CDR3 runs from the conserved cysteine through the conserved F or W. Fields, in order: clone size, V gene, J gene, D gene, CDR3 DNA, CDR3 protein. D genes are given only for firm matches. Clone size is not always given. Where it is, it says once, few, many or a class for expanded clones.

clone_size: .
v_call: TRBV7-2
j_call: TRBJ1-5
d_call: TRBD1
cdr3_nt: TGTGCCAGCAGCCAATCGACAGGGAGCAATCAGCCCCAGCATTTT
cdr3_aa: CASSQSTGSNQPQHF

clone_size: .
v_call: TRBV7-2
j_call: TRBJ2-3
d_call: .
cdr3_nt: TGTGCCAGCAGCTCCCCCACCCAGCGCAATACGCAGTATTTT
cdr3_aa: CASSSPTQRNTQYF

clone_size: .
v_call: TRBV19
j_call: TRBJ1-3
d_call: .
cdr3_nt: TGTGCCAGTAGAGCCGCAGGGCATGGCTCTGGAAACACCATATATTTT
cdr3_aa: CASRAAGHGSGNTIYF

clone_size: .
v_call: TRBV29-1
j_call: TRBJ2-7
d_call: .
cdr3_nt: TGCAGCGTTGTAACAGGGAGCTACGAGCAGTACTTC
cdr3_aa: CSVVTGSYEQYF

clone_size: .
v_call: TRBV6-5
j_call: TRBJ1-5
d_call: .
cdr3_nt: TGTGCCAGCAGCCCCGGAGGTATAAGCAATCAGCCCCAGCATTTT
cdr3_aa: CASSPGGISNQPQHF

clone_size: .
v_call: TRBV7-9
j_call: TRBJ1-1
d_call: .
cdr3_nt: TGTGCCAGCAGCCCGGGGTCGCTGGAAGCTTTCTTT
cdr3_aa: CASSPGSLEAFF

clone_size: .
v_call: TRBV6-5
j_call: TRBJ1-1
d_call: .
cdr3_nt: TGTGCCAGCAACAAATGGGGGGTGGCTTTCTTT
cdr3_aa: CASNKWGVAFF

clone_size: .
v_call: TRBV6-1
j_call: TRBJ1-2
d_call: .
cdr3_nt: TGTGCCAGCACCCGGACAGTAAACTATGGCTACACCTTC
cdr3_aa: CASTRTVNYGYTF

clone_size: .
v_call: TRBV4-2
j_call: TRBJ1-1
d_call: .
cdr3_nt: TGTGCCAGCAGCGCGGGACGGGAAATGAACACTGAAGCTTTCTTT
cdr3_aa: CASSAGREMNTEAFF

clone_size: .
v_call: TRBV6-5
j_call: TRBJ1-5
d_call: .
cdr3_nt: TGTGCCAGCAGTTACTCCAGGCAGGATCAGCCCCAGCATTTT
cdr3_aa: CASSYSRQDQPQHF

clone_size: .
v_call: TRBV10-3
j_call: TRBJ1-3
d_call: .
cdr3_nt: TGTGCCACGGCCCCTGGCGGGTCTGGAAACACCATATATTTT
cdr3_aa: CATAPGGSGNTIYF

clone_size: .
v_call: TRBV7-9
j_call: TRBJ2-3
d_call: TRBD1
cdr3_nt: TGTGCCAGCAGCTTAGGGACAGGGGAAACAGATACGCAGTATTTT
cdr3_aa: CASSLGTGETDTQYF

clone_size: .
v_call: TRBV4-1
j_call: TRBJ1-4
d_call: .
cdr3_nt: TGCACCAGCAGCCAAGATCGGACAGCTTATGAAAAACTGTTTTTT
cdr3_aa: CTSSQDRTAYEKLFF

clone_size: .
v_call: TRBV6-6
j_call: TRBJ2-7
d_call: TRBD1
cdr3_nt: TGTGCCAGCAGCTCGGACAGGCGCTACGAGCAGTACTTC
cdr3_aa: CASSSDRRYEQYF

clone_size: .
v_call: TRBV5-6
j_call: TRBJ2-2
d_call: TRBD1
cdr3_nt: TGTGCCAGCAGCTTCTCAGGGGGCATTGGCACCACCGGGGAGCTGTTTTTT
cdr3_aa: CASSFSGGIGTTGELFF

clone_size: .
v_call: TRBV6-5
j_call: TRBJ1-1
d_call: TRBD1
cdr3_nt: TGTGCCAGCAGGCCCAGGGGGCTGAACACTGAAGCTTTCTTT
cdr3_aa: CASRPRGLNTEAFF

clone_size: .
v_call: TRBV23-1
j_call: TRBJ1-4
d_call: .
cdr3_nt: TGCGCCAGCAGTCAATGCCAGAGAGGGGACAAGGAAAAACTGTTTTTT
cdr3_aa: CASSQCQRGDKEKLFF

clone_size: .
v_call: TRBV7-3
j_call: TRBJ2-1
d_call: TRBD2
cdr3_nt: TGTGCCAGCAGCCCCGGACTAGCGGGAAACAATGAGCAGTTCTTC
cdr3_aa: CASSPGLAGNNEQFF

clone_size: .
v_call: TRBV5-6
j_call: TRBJ1-5
d_call: .
cdr3_nt: TGTGCCAGCAGCTTGGGGGGAGTGGGACATAGCAATCAGCCCCAGCATTTT
cdr3_aa: CASSLGGVGHSNQPQHF

clone_size: .
v_call: TRBV19
j_call: TRBJ2-1
d_call: .
cdr3_nt: TGTGCCAGTAGTACCCTCGACAGTCCCCAATACTACAATGAGCAGTTCTTC
cdr3_aa: CASSTLDSPQYYNEQFF

clone_size: .
v_call: TRBV9
j_call: TRBJ2-7
d_call: TRBD2
cdr3_nt: TGTGCCAGCAGCGTAGTGGCTAGCGGGAGTGCTTACGAGCAGTACTTC
cdr3_aa: CASSVVASGSAYEQYF

clone_size: .
v_call: TRBV6-6
j_call: TRBJ1-2
d_call: TRBD1
cdr3_nt: TGTGCCAGCAACGGACAGGGACTTAACTATGGCTACACCTTC
cdr3_aa: CASNGQGLNYGYTF

clone_size: .
v_call: TRBV19
j_call: TRBJ1-2
d_call: .
cdr3_nt: TGTGCCAGTAGTGAGAGCTATGGCTACACCTTC
cdr3_aa: CASSESYGYTF

clone_size: .
v_call: TRBV25-1
j_call: TRBJ1-2
d_call: .
cdr3_nt: TGTGCCAGCAGTGTGACAGATAACTATGGCTACACCTTC
cdr3_aa: CASSVTDNYGYTF

clone_size: .
v_call: TRBV11-2
j_call: TRBJ1-1
d_call: .
cdr3_nt: TGTGCCAGCAGCCATCCCACCGACCGGGGAGCTTTCTTT
cdr3_aa: CASSHPTDRGAFF

clone_size: .
v_call: TRBV6-1
j_call: TRBJ1-1
d_call: .
cdr3_nt: TGTGCCAGCAGTAGACAGTTGACGAACACTGAAGCTTTCTTT
cdr3_aa: CASSRQLTNTEAFF

clone_size: .
v_call: TRBV29-1
j_call: TRBJ1-2
d_call: .
cdr3_nt: TGCAGCGTTGCAGTTGGGGCCTATGGCTACACCTTC
cdr3_aa: CSVAVGAYGYTF

clone_size: .
v_call: TRBV18
j_call: TRBJ2-2
d_call: .
cdr3_nt: TGTGCCAGCTCGGGGGGCACCGGGGAGCTGTTTTTT
cdr3_aa: CASSGGTGELFF

clone_size: .
v_call: TRBV5-1
j_call: TRBJ1-1
d_call: .
cdr3_nt: TGCGCCAGCAGCTCGGGAGTGAACACTGAAGCTTTCTTT
cdr3_aa: CASSSGVNTEAFF

clone_size: .
v_call: TRBV29-1
j_call: TRBJ2-7
d_call: TRBD1
cdr3_nt: TGCAGCGTTGAAGGTTCCGGGGCAGGGGGCGACGAGCAGTACTTC
cdr3_aa: CSVEGSGAGGDEQYF

clone_size: few
v_call: TRBV4-1
j_call: TRBJ2-3
d_call: TRBD2
cdr3_nt: TGCGCCAGCAGCCGGGGGACTACCACAGATACGCAGTATTTT
cdr3_aa: CASSRGTTTDTQYF

clone_size: once
v_call: TRBV5-1
j_call: TRBJ2-7
d_call: TRBD1
cdr3_nt: TGCGCCAGCAGCCCGACAGGGGTGTCCTACGAGCAGTACTTC
cdr3_aa: CASSPTGVSYEQYF

clone_size: .
v_call: TRBV9
j_call: TRBJ1-3
d_call: .
cdr3_nt: TGTGCCAGCAGCGTAGCGGGGATCACTGGAAACACCATATATTTT
cdr3_aa: CASSVAGITGNTIYF

clone_size: .
v_call: TRBV30
j_call: TRBJ1-5
d_call: .
cdr3_nt: TGTGCCTGGAGTCACCGACAGAATCAGCCCCAGCATTTT
cdr3_aa: CAWSHRQNQPQHF

clone_size: .
v_call: TRBV5-6
j_call: TRBJ1-4
d_call: .
cdr3_nt: TGTGCCAGCAGCTTCCGGGGAACTAATGAAAAACTGTTTTTT
cdr3_aa: CASSFRGTNEKLFF

clone_size: .
v_call: TRBV9
j_call: TRBJ2-3
d_call: .
cdr3_nt: TGTGCCAGCAGCGTAGGCGACAGGGACTCGGATACGCAGTATTTT
cdr3_aa: CASSVGDRDSDTQYF

clone_size: .
v_call: TRBV6-4
j_call: TRBJ1-1
d_call: TRBD1
cdr3_nt: TGTGCCAGCAGTCCCGGGACAGGGTCCACTGAAGCTTTCTTT
cdr3_aa: CASSPGTGSTEAFF

clone_size: .
v_call: TRBV6-1
j_call: TRBJ2-7
d_call: .
cdr3_nt: TGTGCCAGCAGTGAAGCTTCGGCAGACTACTCCTACGAGCAGTACTTC
cdr3_aa: CASSEASADYSYEQYF

clone_size: .
v_call: TRBV11-2
j_call: TRBJ1-1
d_call: .
cdr3_nt: TGTGCCAGCAGCGCGGACACCCCGAACACTGAAGCTTTCTTT
cdr3_aa: CASSADTPNTEAFF

clone_size: .
v_call: TRBV19
j_call: TRBJ1-2
d_call: TRBD1
cdr3_nt: TGTGCCAGTAGTGACAGGGACAGAGCTAACTATGGCTACACCTTC
cdr3_aa: CASSDRDRANYGYTF

clone_size: .
v_call: TRBV6-6
j_call: TRBJ2-1
d_call: TRBD1
cdr3_nt: TGTGCCATCACCTACAGGGGCAATGAGCAGTTCTTC
cdr3_aa: CAITYRGNEQFF

clone_size: .
v_call: TRBV4-3
j_call: TRBJ1-3
d_call: .
cdr3_nt: TGCGCCAGCAGCCGAGGTGGCAGTCGAAACACCATATATTTT
cdr3_aa: CASSRGGSRNTIYF